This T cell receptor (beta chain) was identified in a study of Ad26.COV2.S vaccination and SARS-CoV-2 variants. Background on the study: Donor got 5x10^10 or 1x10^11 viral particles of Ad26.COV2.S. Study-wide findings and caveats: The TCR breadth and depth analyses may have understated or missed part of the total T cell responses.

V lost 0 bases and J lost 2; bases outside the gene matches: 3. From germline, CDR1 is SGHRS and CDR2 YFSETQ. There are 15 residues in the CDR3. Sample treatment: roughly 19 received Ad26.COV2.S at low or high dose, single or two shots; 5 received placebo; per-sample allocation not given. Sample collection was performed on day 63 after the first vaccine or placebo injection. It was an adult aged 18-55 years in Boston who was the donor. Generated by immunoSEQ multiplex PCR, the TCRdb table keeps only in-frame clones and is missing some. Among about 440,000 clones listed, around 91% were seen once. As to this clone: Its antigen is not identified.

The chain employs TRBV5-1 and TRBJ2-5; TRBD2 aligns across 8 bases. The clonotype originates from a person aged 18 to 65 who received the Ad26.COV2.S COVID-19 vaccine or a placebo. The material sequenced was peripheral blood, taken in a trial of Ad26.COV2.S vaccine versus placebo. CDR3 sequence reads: CASSLASGSQETQYF. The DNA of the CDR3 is TGCGCCAGCAGCTTGGCTAGCGGGTCGCAAGAGACCCAGTACTTC.